This TCR beta chain was found in a study of control samples from healthy donors and cancer patients. About this clone itself: The sample has other DNA sequences that encode this CDR3 too.

TCRdb's table, derived via immunoSEQ multiplex PCR, lists solely in-frame clones and lacks some. Here the sample spans tens of thousands of clones, 85% to 90% being singletons. This TCR came from a woman between 55 and 75 years old with head and neck cancer. Sequencing was performed on PBMCs.

The CDR3 DNA reads as TGTGCCATCAGTGAGCGGCTAGCGGGAGGCTACGAGCAGTACTTC. Protein: CAISERLAGGYEQYF. The gene calls are TRBV10-3 and TRBJ2-7, with 11 bases matching TRBD2. The trim removed 2 bases at V and 3 bases at J, leaving 3 bases unmatched. This CDR3 is built from 15 residues. Germline assignment: CDR1 ENHRY and CDR2 SYGVKD.